This passage covers 21 T cell receptor beta chains from one sample sequenced in a study of radiotherapy plus CTLA-4 blockade in lung cancer. Method: immunoSEQ multiplex PCR; TCRdb's copy keeps in-frame clones and lacks some. The table has tens of thousands of clones, roughly 90% seen once. This material consisted of peripheral blood, taken from a patient treated with radiotherapy plus ipilimumab. The receptors were gathered from a human donor with non-small cell lung cancer whose response to radiotherapy plus ipilimumab could not be evaluated.

V usage is TRBV7-9 and J usage is TRBJ2-2; 10 bases line up with TRBD1. This CDR3 has 15 residues. V shed 4 bases, J shed 4 bases, and the junction held 3 bases outside the gene matches. CDR1 SEHNR and CDR2 FQNEAQ come from the germline V gene (reference sequence). Here the CDR3 DNA reads TGTGCCAGCAGCTCCGGGACAGGGGTCACCGGGGAGCTGTTTTTT. This gives the protein CASSSGTGVTGELFF.

This chain connects TRBV12-5 to TRBJ2-6; tentative D call: TRBD2 (6 bases). There are 21 residues in the CDR3. Trimming cost V 1 base and J 1 base, with 23 bases left between them. The germline V gene encodes CDR1 LGHNT and CDR2 FRNRAP. CDR3 nucleotide sequence: TGTGCTAGTGGTTTGGGGGACTGGGGGAAGAGGCTCAGGTCTGGGGCCAACGTCCTGACTTTC. The encoded protein is CASGLGDWGKRLRSGANVLTF.

The chain combines TRBV5-6 with TRBJ2-1; maybe TRBD2 (6 bases). Germline V gene lookup returns CDR1 SGHDT and CDR2 YYEEEE. The V end lost 1 base, the J end lost 7 bases, and 18 bases lay between the germline ends. The CDR3 is made up of 16 amino acids. CDR3 in amino acids: CASSLFTALAKNEQFF. CDR3 DNA: TGTGCCAGCAGCTTGTTCACGGCCCTAGCGAAGAATGAGCAGTTCTTC.

The chain employs TRBV30 and TRBJ2-7; the match to TRBD2 covers 10 bases. Germline V gene data show CDR1 as GTSNPN and CDR2 as SVGIG (reference sequence). The CDR3 is 12 residues long. Losses at the gene ends were 2 bases for V and 11 bases for J; bases not matched to a gene: 6. CDR3 region: CAWSLGLAGEYF. The CDR3 nucleotides are TGTGCCTGGAGTCTGGGCCTAGCGGGAGAGTACTTC.

The CDR3 loop is CSVVGRDFNEQYF. The CDR3 DNA reads as TGCAGCGTTGTGGGCAGGGATTTTAACGAGCAGTACTTC. The rearrangement joins TRBV29-1 to TRBJ2-7, with D perhaps matching TRBD1 (5 bases). The ends were cut back, 4 bases at V and 5 bases at J, with 15 bases in the middle. The CDR3 covers 13 residues. Germline V gives CDR1 SQVTM, CDR2 ANQGSEA.

In this sample, this clone turned up once. The chain links TRBV7-8 to TRBJ2-1; the match to TRBD1 covers 9 bases. The CDR3 spans 16 residues. J was trimmed by 4 bases and V by 3 bases; bases with no gene match: 7. Looked up from germline, CDR1 is SGHVS and CDR2 is FQNEAQ. The CDR3 region has the DNA TGTGCCAGCAGCTTTGCCCGTGACAGGGGGTACAATGAGCAGTTCTTC. Translated: CASSFARDRGYNEQFF. Full variable domain (remainder filled in from reference TRBV7-8 and TRBJ2-1): GAGVSQSPRYKVAKRGQDVALRCDPISGHVSLFWYQQALGQGPEFLTYFQNEAQLDKSGLPSDRFFAERPEGSVSTLKIQRTQQEDSAVYLCASSFARDRGYNEQFFGPGTRLTVL.

CDR3 coding DNA: TGCGCCAGCAGCCAAAACAACCAAGAGACCCAGTACTTC. Protein sequence: CASSQNNQETQYF. The chain couples TRBV4-3 to TRBJ2-5; no definite D call. The CDR3 is 13 residues long. Trimming removed 2 bases from V and 0 bases from J, with 4 bases in between. Per germline, CDR1 LGHNA and CDR2 YSLEER.

The chain recombines TRBV4-1 with TRBJ1-2; no definite D call. The germline V gene encodes CDR1 MGHRA and CDR2 YSYEKL. The CDR3 extends over 15 amino acids. V was trimmed by 3 bases and J by 7 bases, leaving 18 bases between them. CDR3 in DNA: TGCGCCAGCAGCCACACGAGGTCGACCCTGCGTGGCTACACCTTC. Residues: CASSHTRSTLRGYTF.

This sequence joins TRBV5-1 and TRBJ1-1, with TRBD1 as a possible D gene (6 bases). This CDR3 is 15 amino acids long. Germline CDR1 and CDR2: SGHRS and YFSETQ. V was trimmed by 5 bases and J by 0 bases, leaving 14 bases between them. CDR3 sequence (DNA): TGCGCCAGCAGTCCTGGGGCAGGGGTGAACACTGAAGCTTTCTTT. Translating gives CASSPGAGVNTEAFF.

V gene TRBV5-1 combines with J gene TRBJ2-2, with TRBD2 identical over 8 bases. Germline CDR1 and CDR2: SGHRS and YFSETQ. Trimming cost V 0 bases and J 4 bases; bases outside gene matches: 5. This CDR3 has 16 residues. CDR3 sequence: CASSLAGLASTGELFF. The CDR3 DNA reads as TGCGCCAGCAGCTTGGCCGGACTAGCCTCCACCGGGGAGCTGTTTTTT.

The chain links TRBV5-4 to TRBJ2-1, with 11 bases matching TRBD2. J gave up 14 bases and V 0 bases, and 13 bases lay outside the gene matches. The CDR3 is made up of 16 amino acids. Germline CDR1 is SGHNT and CDR2 is YYREEE (reference sequence). CDR3 region: CASSLAKSSGGASEFF. CDR3 sequence (DNA): TGTGCCAGCAGCTTGGCCAAAAGTAGCGGGGGGGCCTCGGAGTTCTTC.

The chain joins TRBV6-5 to TRBJ1-1, with D maybe TRBD1 (5 bases). Per the germline V gene, CDR1 is MNHEY and CDR2 is SVGAGI. This CDR3 has 14 amino acids. Between the trimmed V and J ends, which lost 5 bases and 4 bases, there was a span of 14 bases. The CDR3 DNA reads TGTGCCAGCAGTGGATCCGGAGGGGTCACTGAAGCTTTCTTT. It translates to CASSGSGGVTEAFF.

The genes are TRBV5-1 and TRBJ2-7, with 9 bases lining up with TRBD1. Germline CDR1 reads SGHRS; CDR2 reads YFSETQ. Trimming at V came to 0 bases and at J to 3 bases, leaving 4 bases not matched to a gene. The CDR3 has 15 amino acids. CDR3 sequence: CASSLAGTGNYEQYF. The CDR3 DNA reads TGCGCCAGCAGCTTGGCAGGGACAGGGAACTACGAGCAGTACTTC.

V usage is TRBV7-7 and J usage is TRBJ1-1; weak D call: TRBD1 (5 bases). V was pared by 5 bases and J by 0 bases, with 13 bases between. The CDR3 runs 15 residues. Germline values: CDR1 SSHAT, CDR2 FNYEAQ (reference sequence). CDR3 sequence (DNA): TGTGCCAGCAGCCCGATAGACAGATTGAACACTGAAGCTTTCTTT. Protein sequence: CASSPIDRLNTEAFF. The whole variable domain, filled in from reference TRBV7-7 and TRBJ1-1, reads GAGVSQSPRYKVTKRGQDVTLRCDPISSHATLYWYQQALGQGPEFLTYFNYEAQPDKSGLPSDRFSAERPEGSISTLTIQRTEQRDSAMYRCASSPIDRLNTEAFFGQGTRLTVV.

The chain uses TRBV7-9 and TRBJ2-7, with 10 nucleotides matching TRBD2. Germline V gene data show CDR1 as SEHNR and CDR2 as FQNEAQ (reference sequence). The V gene end was trimmed by 5 bases and the J gene end by 1 base; junction bases not matched to a gene: 5. The CDR3 runs to 15 residues. The CDR3 protein is CASSPSGGVSYEQYF. As DNA, the CDR3 is TGTGCCAGCAGCCCCAGCGGGGGGGTTTCCTACGAGCAGTACTTC.

The chain is built from TRBV9 and TRBJ2-7; D gene ambiguous. With 0 bases removed from V and 3 bases from J, the gap between germline ends came to 10 bases. CDR1 and CDR2 (germline): SGDLS, YYNGEE. CDR3 length equals 14 residues. The CDR3 bases are TGTGCCAGCAGCGTAGTATCCTCTAGCTACGAGCAGTACTTC. Translation gives CASSVVSSSYEQYF.

The V call is TRBV5-1, the J call TRBJ1-3, with D perhaps TRBD1 (5 bases). Trimming stripped 0 bases from V and 0 bases from J, with 7 bases between. Looked up from germline, CDR1 is SGHRS and CDR2 is YFSETQ. The CDR3 extends over 15 amino acids. The CDR3 protein is CASSLGDYSGNTIYF. Written as DNA, the CDR3 is TGCGCCAGCAGCTTGGGGGACTACTCTGGAAACACCATATATTTT.

The chain links TRBV4-3 to TRBJ2-3; 10 nucleotides align to TRBD2. Trimming at V came to 1 base and at J to 2 bases, leaving 9 bases not matched to a gene. The CDR3 covers 18 residues. Germline V gene sequence: CDR1 LGHNA, CDR2 YSLEER. This CDR3 reads CASSQAAGGPQDTDTQYF. The CDR3 DNA sequence: TGCGCCAGCAGCCAAGCAGCGGGGGGGCCTCAGGACACAGATACGCAGTATTTT.

This CDR3 is CVSSKARTGVRGNTIYF. The DNA for the CDR3 is TGTGTCAGCAGCAAAGCTAGGACAGGAGTGAGGGGAAACACCATATATTTT. The chain uses TRBV21-1 and TRBJ1-3; the D call TRBD1 from the table was never checked on the DNA. TRBV21-1 is reported as a pseudogene. The CDR3 has 17 residues.

The rearrangement uses TRBV7-9 and TRBJ1-1, with TRBD1 as a possible D gene (6 bases). The germline V and J ends were trimmed by 5 bases and 3 bases, with 16 bases remaining between them. Germline CDR1 SEHNR, CDR2 FQNEAQ (reference sequence). This CDR3 is 15 amino acids long. The DNA for the CDR3 is TGTGCCAGCAGCCCCCCCGGGGCAGGGGACACTGAAGCTTTCTTT. This translates into CASSPPGAGDTEAFF. Filled out from reference TRBV7-9 and TRBJ1-1, the complete variable domain reads DTGVSQNPRHKITKRGQNVTFRCDPISEHNRLYWYRQTLGQGPEFLTYFQNEAQLEKSRLLSDRFSAERPKGSFSTLEIQRTEQGDSAMYLCASSPPGAGDTEAFFGQGTRLTVV.

The chain has TRBV7-2 and TRBJ1-5, with D tentatively TRBD1 (5 bases). The length of the CDR3 is 15 residues. Germline V gene data show CDR1 as SGHTA and CDR2 as FQGNSA. Trimming removed 5 bases at V and 5 bases at J, with 16 bases between. DNA for the CDR3: TGTGCCAGCAGCCAGTCGGGGGTAGGGGATCAGCCCCAGCATTTT. This encodes CASSQSGVGDQPQHF.